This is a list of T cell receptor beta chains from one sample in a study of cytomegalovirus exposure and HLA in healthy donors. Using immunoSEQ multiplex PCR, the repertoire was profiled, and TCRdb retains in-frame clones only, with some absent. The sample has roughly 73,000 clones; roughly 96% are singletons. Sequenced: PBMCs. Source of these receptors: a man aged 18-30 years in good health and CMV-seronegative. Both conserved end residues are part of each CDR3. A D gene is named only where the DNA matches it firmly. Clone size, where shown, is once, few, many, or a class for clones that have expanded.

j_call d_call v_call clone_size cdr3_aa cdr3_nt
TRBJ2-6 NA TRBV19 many CASSIDLRGGSGANVLTF TGTGCCAGTAGTATAGACCTTAGGGGCGGCTCTGGGGCCAACGTCCTGACTTTC
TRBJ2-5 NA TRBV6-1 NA CASSELTQRQETQYF TGTGCCAGCAGTGAATTGACCCAGCGGCAAGAGACCCAGTACTTC
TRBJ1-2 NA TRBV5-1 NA CASSLGQNYGYTF TGCGCCAGCAGCTTGGGACAGAACTATGGCTACACCTTC
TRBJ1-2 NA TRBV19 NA CASRPWAANYGYTF TGTGCCAGTAGGCCGTGGGCCGCTAACTATGGCTACACCTTC
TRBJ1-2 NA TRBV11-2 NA CASSPGNYGYTF TGTGCCAGCAGCCCAGGCAACTATGGCTACACCTTC
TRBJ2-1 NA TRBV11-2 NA CASTPQNNEQFF TGTGCCAGCACCCCCCAAAACAATGAGCAGTTCTTC
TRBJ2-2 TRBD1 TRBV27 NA CASRILGGYTGELFF TGTGCCAGCAGGATATTAGGGGGCTACACCGGGGAGCTGTTTTTT
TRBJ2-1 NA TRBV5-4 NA CASSGRGPDGEQFF TGTGCCAGCAGCGGGCGGGGGCCTGATGGTGAGCAGTTCTTC
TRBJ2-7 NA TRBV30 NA CAWSVRSLASSYEQYF TGTGCCTGGAGTGTCAGGTCGCTGGCAAGCTCCTACGAGCAGTACTTC
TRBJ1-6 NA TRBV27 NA CASSFDGEVYSPLHF TGTGCCAGCAGTTTTGACGGGGAAGTGTATTCACCCCTCCACTTT
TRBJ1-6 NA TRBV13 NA CASSLSNSNSPLHF TGTGCCAGCAGCTTAAGTAACAGCAATTCACCCCTCCACTTT
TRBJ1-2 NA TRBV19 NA CASSPQGDYGYTF TGTGCCAGTAGCCCACAGGGAGACTATGGCTACACCTTC
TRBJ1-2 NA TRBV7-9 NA CASSLGSGYTF TGTGCCAGCAGCTTGGGGAGTGGCTACACCTTC